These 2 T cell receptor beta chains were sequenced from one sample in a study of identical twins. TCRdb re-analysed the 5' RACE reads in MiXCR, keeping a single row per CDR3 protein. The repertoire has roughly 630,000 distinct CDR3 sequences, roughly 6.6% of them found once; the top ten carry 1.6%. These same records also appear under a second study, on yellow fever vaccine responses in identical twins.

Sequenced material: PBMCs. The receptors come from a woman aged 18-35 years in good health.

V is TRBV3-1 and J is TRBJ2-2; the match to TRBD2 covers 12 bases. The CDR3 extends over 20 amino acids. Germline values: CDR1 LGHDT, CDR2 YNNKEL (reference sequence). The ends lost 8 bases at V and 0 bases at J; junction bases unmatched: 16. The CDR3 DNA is TGTGCCAGCTGCCTACGGTTGGTGACTAGCGGGGGCGCGAACACCGGGGAGCTGTTTTTT. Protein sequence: CASCLRLVTSGGANTGELFF.

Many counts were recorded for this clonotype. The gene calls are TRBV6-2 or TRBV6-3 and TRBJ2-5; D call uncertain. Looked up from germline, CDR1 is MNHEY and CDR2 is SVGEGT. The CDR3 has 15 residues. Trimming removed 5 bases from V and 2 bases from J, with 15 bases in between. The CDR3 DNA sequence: TGTGCCAGCAGTGTGCCGAGGACGGATCAAGAGACCCAGTACTTC. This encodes CASSVPRTDQETQYF.